A selection of T cell receptor beta chains follows, all from one sample in a study of beta chain features in type 1 diabetes. The protocol was immunoSEQ multiplex PCR, while the TCRdb copy is restricted to in-frame clones and leaves out a portion. The sample holds under 400,000 clones, around 13% seen once. Sample: central memory CD4+ T cells from blood. These TCRs come from a man between 25 and 39 years old in good health. Both conserved end residues are part of each CDR3. A D gene is named only where the DNA matches it firmly. Clone sizes are given selectively: once, few, many, or a class where the clone is expanded.

TRBJ1-2	TRBV28	-	few	CASSLKGYGYTF	TGTGCCAGCAGTTTGAAGGGATATGGCTACACCTTC
TRBJ2-7	TRBV5-5	-	many	CASNRLGTLYEQYF	TGTGCCAGCAACCGACTAGGCACCCTCTACGAGCAGTACTTC
TRBJ2-5	TRBV6-6	TRBD1	-	CASSYRPGQKQETQYF	TGTGCCAGCAGTTACCGCCCGGGACAGAAACAAGAGACCCAGTACTTC
TRBJ1-4	TRBV18	-	-	CASSPLSGQHNEKLFF	TGTGCCAGCTCACCATTATCAGGACAGCATAATGAAAAACTGTTTTTT
TRBJ2-7	TRBV5-1	-	-	CASSKQVSYEQYF	TGCGCCAGCAGCAAACAGGTTTCCTACGAGCAGTACTTC
TRBJ2-3	TRBV27	-	few	CASSLRTAATDTQYF	TGTGCCAGCAGTTTGAGGACAGCTGCCACAGATACGCAGTATTTT
TRBJ1-1	TRBV2	-	-	CASSPRSKNTEAFF	TGTGCCAGCAGTCCAAGATCCAAGAACACTGAAGCTTTCTTT
TRBJ2-1	TRBV5-6	-	few	CASSPGAGNEQFF	TGTGCCAGCAGCCCAGGTGCCGGCAATGAGCAGTTCTTC
TRBJ2-1	TRBV11-2	-	-	CASSLQSGTHLYNEQFF	TGTGCCAGCAGCTTACAATCTGGGACGCACCTTTACAATGAGCAGTTCTTC
TRBJ1-4	TRBV15	-	-	CATSSPPTGFEEKLFF	TGTGCCACCAGCAGCCCTCCCACAGGGTTCGAAGAAAAACTGTTTTTT
TRBJ1-4	TRBV19	-	-	CASNGGSGEKLFF	TGTGCCAGTAACGGAGGGTCGGGTGAAAAACTGTTTTTT
TRBJ1-3	TRBV7-9	-	-	CASSLGLGEGNTIYF	TGTGCCAGCAGCTTAGGTCTGGGGGAAGGAAACACCATATATTTT
TRBJ2-3	TRBV30	TRBD2	-	CAWTGVGGDTQYF	TGTGCCTGGACTGGCGTCGGGGGGGATACGCAGTATTTT
TRBJ2-3	TRBV28	-	few	CASTQAGARTDTQYF	TGTGCCAGCACCCAGGCAGGGGCTCGCACAGATACGCAGTATTTT
TRBJ2-7	TRBV9	-	few	CASSVDDGEQYF	TGTGCCAGCAGCGTAGATGATGGGGAGCAGTACTTC
TRBJ2-3	TRBV7-2	-	-	CASSIYTPGADTQYF	TGTGCCAGCAGCATCTATACGCCGGGGGCAGATACGCAGTATTTT
TRBJ2-2	TRBV4-2	-	few	CASSQDQPGDEDGELFF	TGTGCCAGCAGCCAAGATCAACCGGGAGATGAGGACGGGGAGCTGTTTTTT
TRBJ2-1	TRBV5-4	TRBD2	-	CASSKGRAAVGLAIHEQFF	TGTGCCAGCAGCAAGGGGAGGGCTGCCGTTGGACTAGCGATACATGAGCAGTTCTTC
TRBJ1-4	TRBV4-1	-	many	CASSQDGRAEEKLFF	TGCGCCAGCAGCCAAGACGGCAGGGCTGAGGAAAAACTGTTTTTT
TRBJ1-6	TRBV7-2	TRBD1	-	CASSLRSGTGGSPLHF	TGTGCCAGCAGCCTTAGATCCGGGACAGGGGGTTCACCCCTCCACTTT
TRBJ2-5	TRBV11-2	TRBD2	few	CASSQRLAGPQVAQYF	TGTGCCAGCAGCCAGAGACTAGCGGGACCTCAGGTGGCCCAGTACTTC
TRBJ2-3	TRBV4-2	TRBD2	few	CASSQSSGSPDTQYF	TGTGCCAGCAGCCAATCTAGCGGGAGCCCGGATACGCAGTATTTT
TRBJ1-2	TRBV7-8	-	many	CASSFRDGLYGYTF	TGTGCCAGCAGCTTCCGAGACGGACTGTATGGCTACACCTTC
TRBJ2-5	TRBV7-6	-	few	CASSPVGGETQYF	TGTGCCAGCAGCCCCGTAGGGGGAGAGACCCAGTACTTC
TRBJ1-1	TRBV11-1	-	few	CASKASFGQGTNTEAFF	TGTGCCAGCAAAGCCTCGTTTGGTCAGGGAACTAACACTGAAGCTTTCTTT